This is a list of T cell receptor beta chains from one sample in a study of T cell changes during pregnancy in multiple sclerosis. TCRdb's copy holds only in-frame clones and misses some; the assay was immunoSEQ multiplex PCR. There are about 40,000 clones in the sample; almost 90% occur only once, and about 5.1% lies in the top ten. This material consisted of peripheral blood, taken in the second trimester of pregnancy. These receptors originate from a female donor in good health, enrolled as a control in a pregnancy study. Each CDR3 is given with its conserved first and last residue. D genes are given only for firm matches. Size tells how often a clone was seen (once, few, many) or the class of an expanded clone, and some rows leave it out.

TRBJ2-1,TRBD2,-,TRBV9,CASSGGLAGGNEQFF,TGTGCCAGCAGCGGGGGACTAGCGGGAGGCAATGAGCAGTTCTTC
TRBJ2-1,-,once,TRBV7-8,CASSLGASPYGTEQFF,TGTGCCAGCAGCTTAGGAGCTAGCCCTTATGGAACTGAGCAGTTCTTC
TRBJ1-2,TRBD1,-,TRBV6-6,CASSEGQRNGYTF,TGTGCCAGCAGTGAGGGACAGCGTAATGGCTACACCTTC
TRBJ2-7,-,few,TRBV5-6,CASSREPYEQYF,TGTGCCAGCAGCCGGGAGCCCTACGAGCAGTACTTC
TRBJ2-3,TRBD2,-,TRBV30,CAWKREGRGEEDTQYF,TGTGCCTGGAAAAGGGAGGGGCGGGGGGAAGAGGATACGCAGTATTTT
TRBJ2-1,-,-,TRBV27,CASSLRVNNEQFF,TGTGCCAGCAGTTTGCGGGTCAACAATGAGCAGTTCTTC
TRBJ2-3,-,-,TRBV7-9,CASSLGGRADTQYF,TGTGCCAGCAGCTTAGGAGGCAGGGCAGATACGCAGTATTTT
TRBJ1-6,-,-,TRBV7-2,CASSLDRDHNSPLHF,TGTGCCAGCAGCTTAGACAGGGATCATAATTCACCCCTCCACTTT
TRBJ1-2,TRBD1,-,TRBV7-8,CASSLEPGTGAYGYTF,TGTGCCAGCAGCCTAGAACCCGGGACAGGGGCCTATGGCTACACCTTC
TRBJ2-1,TRBD2,-,TRBV7-9,CASSSATSGLNNEQFF,TGTGCCAGCAGCTCCGCCACTAGCGGCCTTAACAATGAGCAGTTCTTC
TRBJ1-2,-,few,TRBV7-9,CASSSRDSTNYGYTF,TGTGCCAGCAGCTCAAGGGACTCCACAAACTATGGCTACACCTTC
TRBJ2-7,TRBD1,-,TRBV10-3,CAIRVGTGEQSEQYF,TGTGCCATCAGGGTAGGGACAGGGGAGCAAAGCGAGCAGTACTTC
TRBJ2-3,-,-,TRBV6-5,CASTHSGTDTDTQYF,TGTGCCAGCACCCATAGTGGGACTGACACAGATACGCAGTATTTT
TRBJ2-7,-,-,TRBV5-4,CASRRDSVLYEQYF,TGTGCCAGCAGAAGGGACTCCGTCCTTTACGAGCAGTACTTC
TRBJ2-3,-,-,TRBV7-7,CASSPDGDTDTQYF,TGTGCTAGCAGCCCTGACGGGGACACAGATACGCAGTATTTT
TRBJ2-2,-,-,TRBV5-1,CASSLGRGQDGTGELFF,TGCGCCAGCAGCTTGGGACGTGGGCAAGACGGCACCGGGGAGCTGTTTTTT
TRBJ1-1,-,-,TRBV7-9,CASILGAGTLNTEAFF,TGTGCCAGCATCCTAGGGGCCGGGACTCTGAACACTGAAGCTTTCTTT
TRBJ1-4,-,-,TRBV7-9,CALSGVSEKLFF,TGTGCCCTATCGGGGGTTAGTGAAAAACTGTTTTTT
TRBJ2-1,TRBD2,-,TRBV11-3,CASSLVASGSNGEQFF,TGTGCCAGCAGCTTAGTGGCTAGCGGGAGTAATGGTGAGCAGTTCTTC
TRBJ2-7,TRBD1,-,TRBV11-3,CASSPRQGAYEQYF,TGTGCCAGCAGCCCACGACAGGGGGCCTACGAGCAGTACTTC
TRBJ2-2,TRBD2,-,TRBV29-1,CSVTRTSGSSGTGELFF,TGCAGCGTAACGAGGACTAGCGGGAGCTCGGGCACCGGGGAGCTGTTTTTT
TRBJ2-3,-,-,TRBV7-2,CASTSARVQYF,TGTGCCAGCACCTCTGCCAGGGTGCAGTATTTT
TRBJ1-2,-,-,TRBV6-1,CASTLQGSYGYTF,TGTGCCAGCACTTTACAGGGCTCCTATGGCTACACCTTC
TRBJ1-1,-,-,TRBV19,CASSGGGAGKKAFF,TGTGCCAGTAGCGGCGGGGGGGCGGGTAAGAAGGCTTTCTTT
TRBJ1-4,TRBD1,-,TRBV11-3,CASSKDRVAKEKLFF,TGTGCCAGCAGCAAGGACAGGGTAGCTAAAGAAAAACTGTTTTTT
TRBJ1-5,-,-,TRBV19,CATETSTGHSNQPQHF,TGTGCCACCGAGACATCTACAGGACATAGCAATCAGCCCCAGCATTTT
TRBJ2-6,-,-,TRBV30,CAWLGARGANVLTF,TGTGCCTGGTTGGGGGCGCGGGGGGCCAACGTCCTGACTTTC
TRBJ1-6,-,-,TRBV19,CASRPGQTNSPLHF,TGTGCCAGTAGACCAGGACAGACCAATTCACCCCTCCACTTT
TRBJ1-5,TRBD1,-,TRBV7-2,CASSSQGGNQPQHF,TGTGCCAGCAGCTCACAGGGGGGGAATCAGCCCCAGCATTTT
TRBJ2-3,TRBD2,-,TRBV9,CASSTPTPGLAGVVTDTQYF,TGTGCCAGCAGCACCCCGACCCCAGGACTAGCGGGAGTGGTTACGGATACGCAGTATTTT
TRBJ2-1,-,-,TRBV5-1,CASSLGYLDGEQFF,TGCGCCAGCAGCTTGGGCTACCTTGATGGTGAGCAGTTCTTC
TRBJ1-2,-,-,TRBV19,CASEGPGDSKDGYTF,TGTGCCAGTGAAGGCCCTGGGGACTCCAAGGATGGCTACACCTTC
TRBJ2-1,TRBD2,-,TRBV6-1,CASNPSGRAGEQFF,TGTGCCAGCAACCCTAGCGGGAGGGCCGGTGAGCAGTTCTTC
TRBJ2-7,TRBD1,-,TRBV27,CASSPHDRGSEQYF,TGTGCCAGCAGTCCCCATGACAGGGGGTCGGAGCAGTACTTC
TRBJ2-3,-,once,TRBV9,CASSVGGGGRTDTQYF,TGTGCCAGCAGCGTAGGCGGCGGGGGCCGCACAGATACGCAGTATTTT
TRBJ2-3,TRBD1,-,TRBV6-4,CASSGTGGTDTQYF,TGTGCCAGCAGTGGGACAGGGGGCACAGATACGCAGTATTTT
TRBJ1-6,-,-,TRBV27,CARIRDTGGEDSPLHF,TGTGCCCGTATTAGAGACACCGGGGGAGAGGATTCACCCCTCCACTTT
TRBJ2-1,TRBD2,-,TRBV6-4,CASSVSGTLGNEQFF,TGTGCCAGCAGTGTTAGCGGGACCCTGGGGAATGAGCAGTTCTTC
TRBJ2-2,-,-,TRBV11-2,CASSSDYTGELFF,TGTGCCAGCAGCTCTGACTACACCGGGGAGCTGTTTTTT
TRBJ1-1,-,-,TRBV6-5,CASSYQGSYTEAFF,TGTGCCAGCAGTTATCAGGGGAGTTATACTGAAGCTTTCTTT
TRBJ1-2,TRBD1,once,TRBV28,CASSRTGSGYTF,TGTGCCAGCAGCAGGACAGGGAGTGGCTACACCTTC